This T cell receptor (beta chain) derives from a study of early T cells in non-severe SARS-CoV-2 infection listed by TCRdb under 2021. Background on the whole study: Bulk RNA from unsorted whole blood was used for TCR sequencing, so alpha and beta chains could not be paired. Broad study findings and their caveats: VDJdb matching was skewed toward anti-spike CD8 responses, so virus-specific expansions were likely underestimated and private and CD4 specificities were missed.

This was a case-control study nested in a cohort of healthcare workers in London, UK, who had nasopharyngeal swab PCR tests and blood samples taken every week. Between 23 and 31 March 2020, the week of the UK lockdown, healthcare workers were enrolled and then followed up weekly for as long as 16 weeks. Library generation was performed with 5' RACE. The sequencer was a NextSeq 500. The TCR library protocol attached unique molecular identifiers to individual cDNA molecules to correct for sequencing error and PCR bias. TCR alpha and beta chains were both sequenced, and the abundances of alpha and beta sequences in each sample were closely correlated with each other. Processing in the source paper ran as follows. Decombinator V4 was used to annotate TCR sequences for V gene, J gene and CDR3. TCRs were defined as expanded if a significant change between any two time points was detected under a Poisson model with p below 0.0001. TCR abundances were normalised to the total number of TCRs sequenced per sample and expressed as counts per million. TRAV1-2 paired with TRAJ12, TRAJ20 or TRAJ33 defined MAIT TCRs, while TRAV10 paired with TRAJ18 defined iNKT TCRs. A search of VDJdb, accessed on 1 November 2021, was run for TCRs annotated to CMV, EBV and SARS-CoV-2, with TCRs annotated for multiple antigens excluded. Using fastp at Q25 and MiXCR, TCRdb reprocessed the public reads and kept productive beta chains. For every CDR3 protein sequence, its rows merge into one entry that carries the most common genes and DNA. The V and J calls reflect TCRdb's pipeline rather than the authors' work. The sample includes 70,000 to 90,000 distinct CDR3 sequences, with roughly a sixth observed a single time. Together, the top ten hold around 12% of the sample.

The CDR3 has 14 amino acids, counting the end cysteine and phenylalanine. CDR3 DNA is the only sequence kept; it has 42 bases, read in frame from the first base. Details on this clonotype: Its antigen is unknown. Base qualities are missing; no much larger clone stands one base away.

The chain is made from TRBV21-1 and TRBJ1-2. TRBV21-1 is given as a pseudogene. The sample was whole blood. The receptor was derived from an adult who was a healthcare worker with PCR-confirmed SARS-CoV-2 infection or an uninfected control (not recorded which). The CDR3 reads CASRRAGRAIGYTF. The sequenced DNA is TGTGCCAGCAGAAGGGCGGGGAGGGCGATCGGCTACACCTTC.